Below are 22 T cell receptor beta chains sequenced from a single sample in a study of blood T cell repertoires in COVID-19. Sequencing was performed with immunoSEQ multiplex PCR; in TCRdb, only in-frame clones are kept and a portion is missing. This repertoire shows 250,000 to 300,000 clones, 70% to 90% found once; its top ten account for under 15%. The specimen sequenced was peripheral blood. Receptors were obtained from a woman in her 70s with COVID-19, enrolled during active disease.

For the CDR3, the DNA is TGTGCCAGCAGCTTCGGGGACACCTACGAGCAGTACTTC. Translating it yields CASSFGDTYEQYF. The V call is TRBV5-8, the J call TRBJ2-7; tentatively, D is TRBD1 (6 bases). The CDR3 sequence is 13 residues long. V dropped 2 bases and J dropped 2 bases, with 8 bases sitting between them. Germline CDR1 reads SGHTS; CDR2 reads YDEGEE.

The V gene is TRBV24-1, the J gene TRBJ2-2, with unresolved D. The CDR3 has 14 amino acids. Germline V CDR1 and CDR2: KGHDR, SFDVKD. Between the trimmed V and J ends, which lost 6 bases and 7 bases, there was a span of 14 bases. CDR3 DNA sequence: TGTGCCACCAGTCCCGAGGCCGCGATCGGGGAGCTGTTTTTT. Protein product: CATSPEAAIGELFF.

V gene TRBV9 combines with J gene TRBJ1-2; 10 nucleotides line up with TRBD1. Unmatched junction bases numbered 7, after V lost 4 bases and J lost 4 bases. Germline CDR1 reads SGDLS; CDR2 reads YYNGEE. The CDR3 loop spans 15 amino acids. Here the CDR3 reads CASSYGTGVVYGYTF. The CDR3 nucleotides are TGTGCCAGCAGCTATGGGACAGGGGTGGTCTATGGCTACACCTTC.

As to this clone: At one of its ends the junction is not consistent with the germline gene, which may arise from a read error. This chain links TRBV6-6 with TRBJ1-1; 11 bases are shared with TRBD1. CDR1 is MNHNY and CDR2 is SVGAGI in the germline V gene (reference sequence). The CDR3 loop spans 14 amino acids. This chain's CDR3 is CASSYARTGGSLDF. The DNA for the CDR3 is TGTGCCAGCAGTTACGCGAGGACAGGGGGCTCGTTGGACTTT.

The CDR3 sequence: CASSASLRQGNSPLHF. Here the CDR3 DNA reads TGTGCCAGCAGTGCCTCCTTAAGACAGGGGAATTCACCCCTCCACTTT. The chain carries TRBV27 and TRBJ1-6; 8 nucleotides match TRBD1. V was clipped by 5 bases and J by 7 bases; unmatched bases: 10. Germline V gene lookup returns CDR1 MNHEY and CDR2 SMNVEV (reference sequence). This CDR3 region has 16 residues.

The chain combines TRBV10-1 with TRBJ2-5; D is undetermined. Trimming cost V 6 bases and J 2 bases, with 10 bases left between them. The V gene's germline CDR1 is WNHNN and CDR2 SYGVQD (reference sequence). The CDR3 runs 13 residues. Written as DNA, the CDR3 is TGCGCCAGCAGCCAGACACAGCAAGAGACCCAGTACTTC. Its translation: CASSQTQQETQYF.

J is TRBJ1-2 and V is TRBV7-2; 9 bases map to TRBD1. The CDR3 spans 15 residues. Germline CDR1 is SGHTA and CDR2 is FQGNSA. V gave up 4 bases and J gave up 3 bases; unmatched junction bases: 6. The CDR3: CASSWGTGSDYGYTF. The CDR3 DNA reads as TGTGCCAGCAGCTGGGGGACAGGGTCCGACTATGGCTACACCTTC.

The genes are TRBV14 and TRBJ2-7; 7 bases match TRBD1. CDR1 and CDR2 (germline): SGHDN, FVKESK. There are 14 residues in the CDR3. With 4 bases clipped from V and 0 bases from J, the junction kept 3 bases outside the gene matches. In nucleotides, the CDR3 is TGTGCCAGCAGCCCCTGGACAGGCTCCTACGAGCAGTACTTC. This codes for CASSPWTGSYEQYF.

The CDR3 DNA reads TGTGCCAGCACCTTGACTTCCACCCGGGGCGAGCAGTACTTC. Encoded protein: CASTLTSTRGEQYF. The J gene is TRBJ2-7, the V gene TRBV2, with a tentative D call TRBD2 (5 bases). The CDR3 has 14 residues. The V gene lost 7 bases and the J gene lost 6 bases, with 19 bases spanning the gap. Germline V lookup: CDR1 SNHLY, CDR2 FYNNEI.

The V call is TRBV28, the J call TRBJ1-1, with D unresolved. V shed 0 bases and J shed 10 bases, with 12 bases lying between them. Germline CDR1 and CDR2: MDHEN and SYDVKM. CDR3 size: 13 residues. For the CDR3, the DNA is TGTGCCAGCAGTTTATGGGCCCTCCGGGGAGCTTTCTTT. As protein: CASSLWALRGAFF.

The chain is built from TRBV5-1 and TRBJ2-6, with TRBD1 matching over 7 bases. CDR1 and CDR2 from the germline V gene are SGHRS and YFSETQ. The length of the CDR3 is 17 residues. Unmatched junction bases numbered 3, after V lost 0 bases and J lost 0 bases. CDR3 coding DNA: TGCGCCAGCAGCTTGGACAGGGGAAGCTCTGGGGCCAACGTCCTGACTTTC. As protein: CASSLDRGSSGANVLTF.

J is TRBJ1-2 and V is TRBV27; no reliable D call. V lost 5 bases and J 4 bases, leaving 14 bases between the germline ends. This CDR3 has 14 residues. Germline CDR1 and CDR2: MNHEY and SMNVEV (reference sequence). Here the CDR3 reads CASSLGEASYGYTF. DNA of the CDR3: TGTGCCAGCAGTCTTGGGGAGGCATCCTATGGCTACACCTTC.

The V call is TRBV3-1 (or the pseudogene TRBV3-2), the J call TRBJ2-3; TRBD2 is a possible D gene (6 bases). V was shortened by 1 base and J by 2 bases, with 10 bases between the two germline ends. CDR1 LGHDT and CDR2 YNNKEL come from the germline V gene (reference sequence). The CDR3 extends over 15 amino acids. The CDR3 DNA follows: TGTGCCAGCAGCCAAGGCGGGACGTACACAGATACGCAGTATTTT. Translated, it gives CASSQGGTYTDTQYF.

The chain is built from TRBV10-3 and TRBJ2-6, with D possibly being TRBD1 (6 bases). This CDR3 comprises 15 residues. Trimming cost V 3 bases and J 3 bases, with 9 bases left between them. The germline V gene has CDR1 ENHRY and CDR2 SYGVKD. The CDR3 sequence is CAISDSGDGANVLTF. CDR3 DNA sequence: TGTGCCATCAGTGATTCAGGGGATGGGGCCAACGTCCTGACTTTC.

This chain uses TRBV5-6 with TRBJ2-5; 9 nucleotides align to TRBD1. This CDR3 comprises 15 residues. With V trimmed by 3 bases and J by 4 bases, 7 bases remained unmatched. Per the germline V gene, CDR1 is SGHDT and CDR2 is YYEEEE. The CDR3 region has the DNA TGTGCCAGCAGCTCTCGGGACAGGGAAATAGAGACCCAGTACTTC. It is translated as CASSSRDREIETQYF.

The CDR3 protein is CASSATGGYVYGYTF. CDR3 sequence (DNA): TGTGCCAGCAGCGCCACAGGAGGGTATGTCTATGGCTACACCTTC. V usage is TRBV9 and J usage is TRBJ1-2, with D possibly TRBD1 on 5 matching bases. Germline CDR1 is SGDLS and CDR2 is YYNGEE. Trimming cost V 3 bases and J 4 bases, with 16 bases left between them. CDR3 length: 15 residues.

The sample holds one count of this clone. The rearrangement uses TRBV28 and TRBJ1-3; D is undetermined. V was shortened by 2 bases and J by 0 bases, with 11 bases between the two germline ends. The CDR3 is 16 residues long. The germline V gene encodes CDR1 MDHEN and CDR2 SYDVKM. The CDR3 spells CASSLLTVFSGNTIYF. Here the CDR3 DNA reads TGTGCCAGCAGTTTACTAACAGTGTTCTCTGGAAACACCATATATTTT.

The CDR3 region is CASSGLAGQDTQYF. CDR3 sequence (DNA): TGTGCCAGCAGCGGACTAGCGGGGCAAGATACGCAGTATTTT. The chain employs TRBV5-6 and TRBJ2-3; 12 nucleotides line up with TRBD2. The ends lost 4 bases at V and 5 bases at J; junction bases unmatched: 2. Germline CDR1 SGHDT, CDR2 YYEEEE. This CDR3 has 14 residues.

The gene calls are TRBV10-3 and TRBJ1-2; no definite D call. The germline V and J ends were trimmed by 6 bases and 1 base, with 15 bases remaining between them. This CDR3 has 15 amino acids. CDR1 and CDR2 from the germline V gene are ENHRY and SYGVKD. The CDR3 DNA sequence: TGTGCCATCAGCCTCAGCGGGGAGTTTAACTATGGCTACACCTTC. Protein sequence: CAISLSGEFNYGYTF.

The chain is built from TRBV6-2 or TRBV6-3 and TRBJ1-2; TRBD1 might be the D (6 bases). The CDR3 loop spans 13 amino acids. V was shortened by 6 bases and J by 2 bases, with 10 bases between the two germline ends. Per germline, CDR1 MNHEY and CDR2 SVGEGT. In DNA form, the CDR3 reads TGTGCCAGCAGCGTCGGACAGAACTATGGCTACACCTTC. It is translated as CASSVGQNYGYTF.

V gene TRBV24-1 combines with J gene TRBJ1-2, with 9 positions matching TRBD1. V lost 5 bases and J lost 0; bases outside the gene matches: 6. The V gene's germline CDR1 is KGHDR and CDR2 SFDVKD. The CDR3 consists of 16 residues. CDR3 in amino acids: CATSGPTGGSNYGYTF. The CDR3 region has the DNA TGTGCCACCAGTGGCCCCACAGGGGGCTCTAACTATGGCTACACCTTC.

The rearrangement uses TRBV4-2 and TRBJ2-3; D call uncertain. The V end was cut by 1 base, the J end by 0 bases, with 8 bases between. This CDR3 contains 15 residues. Germline CDR1 LGHNA, CDR2 YNFKEQ. CDR3 nucleotides: TGTGCCAGCAGCCAAGTCCAGGCTAGCACAGATACGCAGTATTTT. Its protein is CASSQVQASTDTQYF.